What follows is one TCR beta chain and its context. What it binds is unknown. This sample was included in a study of tumor-infiltrating lymphocytes in primary liver carcinoma. As for the study in general: Staged T1-T3 N0M0, the tumors had sizes that ranged from about 4.2 to 10 cm across. Study findings and constraints: Representation across all five tumor regions was limited to only about 7.5-24% of top clones. When set against blood, tumors had a significantly higher top-250-clone fraction (p = 0.039).

Joint extraction of RNA and DNA used roughly 19-33 mg of bulk tissue that was unsorted. Primary liver carcinoma, confirmed by histopathology, was surgically resected. Total RNA (around 500 ng) served as template for TCR beta cDNA synthesis primed by a constant-region primer. ARM-PCR, slightly modified, supplied the TCR beta libraries through three nested multiplex PCR rounds. Both of the initial two PCR rounds ran for approximately 11 cycles and employed TRBV1-TRBV30 forward primers alongside a C-beta reverse primer. Each CDR3 protein gets one entry after TCRdb re-called the multiplex PCR reads with MiXCR. The sample consists of about 130,000 distinct CDR3 sequences, 64% of them appearing once. CDR1 and CDR2 (germline): MDHEN, SYDVKM. V lost 5 bases to trimming and J lost 0 bases; unmatched junction nucleotides: 5. The CDR3 has 16 amino acids.

Sequenced input: liver tumor tissue from sampling region 3. Subset in this sample: tumor region T3, left-lateral pole. This TCR came from an older woman with primary liver carcinoma and hepatitis B virus infection. This chain connects TRBV28 to TRBJ1-5, with TRBD1 matching 9 bases. Here the CDR3 reads CASSGDRDYSNQPQHF. The CDR3 DNA is TGTGCCAGCAGTGGGGACAGGGATTATAGCAATCAGCCCCAGCATTTT.